The present T cell receptor beta chain was sequenced within a study of blood T cell repertoires in COVID-19. Whole-study context: Acute and convalescent COVID-19 specimens originated in the United States, Italy and Spain.

This CDR3 has 14 residues. Between the trimmed V and J ends, which lost 1 base and 1 base, there was a span of 7 bases. CDR1 and CDR2 (germline): SGHVS, FQNEAQ. Here immunoSEQ multiplex PCR was the method, and the copy in TCRdb shows in-frame clones only, minus some. The data hold 250,000 to 350,000 clones, with approximately 90% observed a single time. The Seattle site enrolled patients during active infection and followed them longitudinally. The sequenced sample was peripheral blood. This sequence joins TRBV7-8 and TRBJ2-5; D remains unclear. This TCR was recovered from a woman aged 45 to 65 with COVID-19, enrolled during active disease. The CDR3 DNA is TGTGCCAGCAGCTTAGGGCAGGTCCAAGAGACCCAGTACTTC. Amino acids: CASSLGQVQETQYF. Using reference TRBV7-8 and TRBJ2-5 for the parts outside the CDR3, the full variable domain is GAGVSQSPRYKVAKRGQDVALRCDPISGHVSLFWYQQALGQGPEFLTYFQNEAQLDKSGLPSDRFFAERPEGSVSTLKIQRTQQEDSAVYLCASSLGQVQETQYFGPGTRLLVL.